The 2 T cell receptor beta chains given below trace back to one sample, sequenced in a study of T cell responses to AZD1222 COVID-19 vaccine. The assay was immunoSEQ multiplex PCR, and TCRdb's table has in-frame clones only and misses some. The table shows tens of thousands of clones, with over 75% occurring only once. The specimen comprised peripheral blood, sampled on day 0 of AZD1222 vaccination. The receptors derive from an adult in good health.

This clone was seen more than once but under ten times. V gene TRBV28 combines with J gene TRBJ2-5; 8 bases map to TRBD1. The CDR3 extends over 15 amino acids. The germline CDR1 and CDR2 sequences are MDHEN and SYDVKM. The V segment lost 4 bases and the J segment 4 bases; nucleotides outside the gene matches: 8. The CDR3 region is CASSWAGGRGETQYF. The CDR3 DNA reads TGTGCCAGCAGTTGGGCAGGGGGCAGGGGAGAGACCCAGTACTTC. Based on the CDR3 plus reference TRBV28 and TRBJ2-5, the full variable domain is DVKVTQSSRYLVKRTGEKVFLECVQDMDHENMFWYRQDPGLGLRLIYFSYDVKMKEKGDIPEGYSVSREKKERFSLILESASTNQTSMYLCASSWAGGRGETQYFGPGTRLLVL.

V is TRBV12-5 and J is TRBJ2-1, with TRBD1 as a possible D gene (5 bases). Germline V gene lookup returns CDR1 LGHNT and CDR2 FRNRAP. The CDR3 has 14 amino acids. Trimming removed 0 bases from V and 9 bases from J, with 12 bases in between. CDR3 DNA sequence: TGTGCTAGTGGTTTGGTACAGAAGGGGTCTGAGCAGTTCTTC. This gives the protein CASGLVQKGSEQFF.